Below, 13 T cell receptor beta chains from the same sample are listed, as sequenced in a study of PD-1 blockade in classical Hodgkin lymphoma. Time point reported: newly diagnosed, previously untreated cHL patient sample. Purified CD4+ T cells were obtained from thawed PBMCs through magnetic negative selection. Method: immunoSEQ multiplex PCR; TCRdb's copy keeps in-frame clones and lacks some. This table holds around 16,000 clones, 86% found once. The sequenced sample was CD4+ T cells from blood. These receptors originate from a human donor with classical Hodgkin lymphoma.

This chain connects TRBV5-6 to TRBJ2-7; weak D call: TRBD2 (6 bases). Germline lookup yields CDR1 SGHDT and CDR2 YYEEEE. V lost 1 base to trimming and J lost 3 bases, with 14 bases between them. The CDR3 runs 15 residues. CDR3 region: CASSLFAGRDYEQYF. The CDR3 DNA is TGTGCCAGCAGCTTGTTTGCGGGAAGGGACTACGAGCAGTACTTC.

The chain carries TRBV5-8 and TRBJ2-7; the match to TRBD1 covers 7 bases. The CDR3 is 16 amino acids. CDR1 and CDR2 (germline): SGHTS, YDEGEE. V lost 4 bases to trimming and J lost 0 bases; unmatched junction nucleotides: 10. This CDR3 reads CASSRTTGLSSYEQYF. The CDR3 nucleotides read TGTGCCAGCAGCCGCACGACAGGGTTAAGCTCCTACGAGCAGTACTTC.

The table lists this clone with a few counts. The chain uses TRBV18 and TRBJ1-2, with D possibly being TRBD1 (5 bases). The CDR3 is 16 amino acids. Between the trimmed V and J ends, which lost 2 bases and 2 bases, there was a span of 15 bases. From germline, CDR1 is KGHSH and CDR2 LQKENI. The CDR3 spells CASSPLEGAGNYGYTF. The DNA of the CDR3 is TGTGCCAGCTCACCATTGGAAGGGGCAGGGAACTATGGCTACACCTTC.

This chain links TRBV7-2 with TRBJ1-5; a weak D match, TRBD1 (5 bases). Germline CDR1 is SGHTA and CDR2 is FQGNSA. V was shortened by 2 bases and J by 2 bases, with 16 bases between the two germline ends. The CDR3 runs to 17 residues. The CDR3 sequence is CASSLFRGIGGNQPQHF. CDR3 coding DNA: TGTGCCAGCAGCTTATTCCGGGGGATAGGTGGCAATCAGCCCCAGCATTTT.

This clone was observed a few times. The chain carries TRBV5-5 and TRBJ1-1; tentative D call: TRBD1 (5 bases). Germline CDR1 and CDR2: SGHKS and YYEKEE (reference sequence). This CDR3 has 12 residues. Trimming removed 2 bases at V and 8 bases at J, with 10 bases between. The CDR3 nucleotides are TGTGCCAGCAGCTTACCCCGGACAGAAGCTTTCTTT. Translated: CASSLPRTEAFF.

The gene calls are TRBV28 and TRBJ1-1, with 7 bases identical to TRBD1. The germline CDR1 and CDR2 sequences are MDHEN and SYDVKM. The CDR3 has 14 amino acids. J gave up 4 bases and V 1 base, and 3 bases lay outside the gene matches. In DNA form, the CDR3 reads TGTGCCAGCAGTTTATCAGGGGGGACCACTGAAGCTTTCTTT. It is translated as CASSLSGGTTEAFF.

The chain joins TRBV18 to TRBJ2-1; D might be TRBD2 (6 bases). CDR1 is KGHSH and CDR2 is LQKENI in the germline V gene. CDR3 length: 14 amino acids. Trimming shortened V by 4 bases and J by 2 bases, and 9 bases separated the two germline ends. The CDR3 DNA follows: TGTGCCAGCTCACTCGGCGGGACCTACAATGAGCAGTTCTTC. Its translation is CASSLGGTYNEQFF.

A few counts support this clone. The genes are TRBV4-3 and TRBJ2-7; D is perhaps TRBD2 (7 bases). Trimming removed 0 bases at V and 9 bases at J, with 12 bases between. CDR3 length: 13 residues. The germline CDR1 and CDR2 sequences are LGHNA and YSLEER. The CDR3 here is CASSQDAGAAQYF. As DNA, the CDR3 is TGCGCCAGCAGCCAAGATGCGGGGGCTGCGCAGTACTTC.

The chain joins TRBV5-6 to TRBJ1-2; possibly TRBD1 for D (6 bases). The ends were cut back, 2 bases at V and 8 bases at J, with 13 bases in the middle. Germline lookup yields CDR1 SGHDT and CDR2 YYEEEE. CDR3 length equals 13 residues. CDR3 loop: CASSLDRTRGYTF. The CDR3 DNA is TGTGCCAGCAGCTTAGACAGGACGAGGGGCTACACCTTC.

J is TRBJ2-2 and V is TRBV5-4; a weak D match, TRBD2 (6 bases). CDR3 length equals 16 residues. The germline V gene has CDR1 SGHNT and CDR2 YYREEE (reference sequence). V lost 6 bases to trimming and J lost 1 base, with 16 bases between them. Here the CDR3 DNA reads TGTGCCAGCACCTCAAGGTCCGGGAGGAACACCGGGGAGCTGTTTTTT. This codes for CASTSRSGRNTGELFF.

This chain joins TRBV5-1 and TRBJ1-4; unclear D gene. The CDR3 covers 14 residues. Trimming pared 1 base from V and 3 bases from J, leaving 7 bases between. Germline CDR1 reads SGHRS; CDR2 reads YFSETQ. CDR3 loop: CASSLRGSNEKLFF. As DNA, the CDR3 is TGCGCCAGCAGCTTGCGCGGATCTAATGAAAAACTGTTTTTT.

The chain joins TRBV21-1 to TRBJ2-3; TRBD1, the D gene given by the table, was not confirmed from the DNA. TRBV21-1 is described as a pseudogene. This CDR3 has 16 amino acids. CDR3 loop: CASTGPRGRGTDTQYF. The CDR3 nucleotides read TGTGCCAGCACCGGCCCCAGGGGTAGGGGCACAGATACGCAGTATTTT.

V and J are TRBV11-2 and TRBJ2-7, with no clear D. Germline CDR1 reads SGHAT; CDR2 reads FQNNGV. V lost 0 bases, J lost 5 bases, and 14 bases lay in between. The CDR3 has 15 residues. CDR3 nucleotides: TGTGCCAGCAGCTTAGAGGGTAGGGCTGGTAACGAGCAGTACTTC. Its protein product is CASSLEGRAGNEQYF.